This TCR beta chain emerged from a study of radiotherapy plus CTLA-4 blockade in lung cancer. Across the whole study: Patients showed objective responses in around a sixth of cases and disease control in less than 35%.

Libraries were prepared by immunoSEQ multiplex PCR; TCRdb keeps only in-frame clonotypes and omits some of them. The data contain 130,000 or so clones, more than 80% of them seen just once; the ten biggest clones take up roughly 7%. Study-level results: Subsequent to radiotherapy plus ipilimumab, tumor-derived TCR clones underwent expansion in blood.

Trimming cost V 2 bases and J 1 base, with 12 bases left between them. In germline, CDR1 is SGHRS, CDR2 YFSETQ. The length of the CDR3 is 15 residues. Treatment of patients with chemo-refractory metastatic non-small-cell lung cancer consisted of focal radiation plus CTLA-4 blockade with ipilimumab. For this clone: Its specificity is unknown.

The V gene is TRBV5-1, the J gene TRBJ1-2; weak D call: TRBD1 (6 bases). The source is a human donor with non-small cell lung cancer that progressed on radiotherapy plus ipilimumab. The specimen comprised peripheral blood, sampled from a patient treated with radiotherapy plus ipilimumab. CDR3 DNA: TGCGCCAGCAGCTTACAGGGAACCCGTAACTATGGCTACACCTTC. Its protein is CASSLQGTRNYGYTF. Supplemented by reference TRBV5-1 and TRBJ1-2, the full variable domain reads KAGVTQTPRYLIKTRGQQVTLSCSPISGHRSVSWYQQTPGQGLQFLFEYFSETQRNKGNFPGRFSGRQFSNSRSEMNVSTLELGDSALYLCASSLQGTRNYGYTFGSGTRLTVV.